This T cell receptor (beta chain) was captured by sequencing in a study of early T cells in non-severe SARS-CoV-2 infection. Overall study context: Chains were not paired, and sequencing was done on bulk RNA from unsorted whole blood. Study conclusions and caveats: Private and CD4 specificities were missed by VDJdb matching, skewed to anti-spike CD8.

This clonotype has a handful of counts. What it binds is unknown. Germline lookup yields CDR1 SSHAT and CDR2 FNYEAQ (reference sequence). This CDR3 contains 13 residues. Trimming shortened V by 5 bases and J by 8 bases, and 15 bases separated the two germline ends. Individual cDNA molecules each received unique molecular identifiers attached to them. TCRdb re-analysed the 5' RACE reads in MiXCR, keeping a single row per CDR3 protein. Of 56,000 or so distinct CDR3 sequences listed, roughly 16% are singletons. The sample was whole blood, taken at baseline. The TCR sequence derives from an adult who was a healthcare worker with PCR-confirmed SARS-CoV-2 infection or an uninfected control (not recorded which). The chain recombines TRBV7-7 with TRBJ1-2, with no clear D. CDR3 sequence (DNA): TGTGCCAGCAGCGTCGGAGGCGGGGTGGGCTACACCTTC. This gives the protein CASSVGGGVGYTF.